The present TCR beta chain was sequenced within a study of T cells in localized non-small cell lung cancer. Regarding this clone: Its antigen remains unidentified.

Repertoires were generated with immunoSEQ multiplex PCR, while TCRdb's copy carries only in-frame clones and drops some. The top ten clones hold about 19% of a sample with about 82,000 clones, around 80% of them seen once. Notes on the study in general: Adjacent uninvolved lung tissue had the highest T cell clonality, exceeding tumor. Of the top 100 tumor clones, median 57 were in adjacent lung, some 29 among its top 100. Sequencing covered just one tumor region, so heterogeneity cannot be ruled out. The study linked higher blood T cell density to longer overall survival.

The sample here was PBMCs, taken before any cancer treatment. The origin of this receptor is a man between 40 and 75 years old with stage II squamous cell lung carcinoma.

For the CDR3, the DNA is TGTGCCATCAGTGCTGTTACCGGGACAGACACCTTC. It codes for CAISAVTGTDTF. The chain has TRBV10-3 and TRBJ1-2; 7 nucleotides line up with TRBD1. The length of the CDR3 is 12 residues. The germline CDR1 and CDR2 sequences are ENHRY and SYGVKD. The ends lost 4 bases at V and 12 bases at J; junction bases unmatched: 8.